One and the same sample provided the 18 T cell receptor beta chains below, sequenced in a study of blood T cells in healthy people across ages. Next came a second PCR, run for about 6 to 12 cycles, which used a sample-barcoded 5' primer along with a J-beta primer mix. One entry per CDR3 protein, called by TCRdb with MiXCR from the 5' RACE reads. The sample lists 700,000 to 950,000 distinct CDR3 sequences; roughly two fifths were seen once. Sequenced input: blood. The source of these receptors is a woman aged 55-75 years in good health.

This chain connects TRBV10-3 to TRBJ2-7; tentatively, D is TRBD1 (6 bases). The J call is in doubt because the DNA end fits TRBJ2-5 better. Germline CDR1 and CDR2: ENHRY and SYGVKD. The CDR3 runs to 15 residues. CDR3 in amino acids: CAISAGHKEGETQYF. For the CDR3, the DNA is TGTGCCATCAGTGCGGGACACAAAGAGGGGGAGACCCAGTACTTC.

The table lists this clonotype with many counts. The genes are TRBV7-2 and TRBJ2-7; D unclear. Germline-derived CDR1 and CDR2 are SGHTA and FQGNSA. V lost 5 bases and J lost 0, with 14 bases in between. The CDR3 is 15 amino acids. DNA of the CDR3: TGTGCCAGCAGCGCCGGACCGCTGACCTCCTACGAGCAGTACTTC. Residues: CASSAGPLTSYEQYF. The full variable domain, in which reference TRBV7-2 and TRBJ2-7 provide the parts outside the CDR3, is GAGVSQSPSNKVTEKGKDVELRCDPISGHTALYWYRQSLGQGLEFLIYFQGNSAPDKSGLPSDRFSAERTGGSVSTLTIQRTQQEDSAVYLCASSAGPLTSYEQYFGPGTRLTVT.

At least ten counts were recorded for this clonotype. The chain has TRBV7-3 and TRBJ2-1; tentatively, D is TRBD1 (6 bases). Per the germline V gene, CDR1 is SGHTA and CDR2 is FQGTGA. This CDR3 contains 15 residues. The germline V and J ends were trimmed by 5 bases and 4 bases, with 15 bases remaining between them. Here the CDR3 reads CASSTGSYEYNEQFF. CDR3 DNA: TGTGCCAGCAGCACAGGGAGCTATGAATACAATGAGCAGTTCTTC.

This clonotype was detected a few times. V gene TRBV10-3 combines with J gene TRBJ2-7; D perhaps matches TRBD2 (5 bases). V was shortened by 8 bases and J by 2 bases, with 13 bases between the two germline ends. The CDR3 contains 13 residues. The V gene's germline CDR1 is ENHRY and CDR2 SYGVKD. The CDR3 region is CAIGRESPYEQYF. The CDR3 DNA sequence: TGTGCCATCGGTCGGGAAAGCCCCTACGAGCAGTACTTC.

The V call is TRBV7-9, the J call TRBJ2-3, with 12 bases identical to TRBD2. The length of the CDR3 is 19 residues. CDR1 is SEHNR and CDR2 is FQNEAQ in the germline V gene (reference sequence). Trimming cost V 1 base and J 0 bases; bases outside gene matches: 8. This CDR3 is CASSLGRTSGDASTDTQYF. CDR3 DNA: TGTGCCAGCAGCTTAGGGAGGACTAGCGGGGACGCTAGCACAGATACGCAGTATTTT.

This clonotype was picked up a small number of times. The chain employs TRBV29-1 and TRBJ2-1, with TRBD2 identical over 14 bases. Per germline, CDR1 SQVTM and CDR2 ANQGSEA. J gave up 14 bases and V 4 bases, and 7 bases lay outside the gene matches. The CDR3 loop spans 13 amino acids. The CDR3 coding sequence is TGCAGCGTTGGGACTAGCGGGAGGTCATTTGAGTTCTTC. Translating it yields CSVGTSGRSFEFF.

The chain is built from TRBV7-2 and TRBJ1-2; 10 bases agree with TRBD1. V trimming: 8 bases; J trimming: 0 bases; junction bases outside the gene matches: 6. CDR1 is SGHTA and CDR2 is FQGNSA in the germline V gene. The CDR3 is 15 residues long. The DNA for the CDR3 is TGTGCCAGCGGCGACGGGACAGGGGCTAACTATGGCTACACCTTC. Its protein is CASGDGTGANYGYTF.

The chain has TRBV24-1 and TRBJ2-1; 13 bases are a match to TRBD2. Germline lookup yields CDR1 KGHDR and CDR2 SFDVKD. J was trimmed by 9 bases and V by 3 bases; bases with no gene match: 7. The CDR3 runs 16 residues. Here the CDR3 reads CATSDPPGLAGTEQFF. The CDR3 coding sequence is TGTGCCACCAGTGATCCTCCGGGACTAGCGGGAACTGAGCAGTTCTTC.

Notes on this clonotype: A read error may account for a junction end that differs from germline. This chain uses TRBV20-1 with TRBJ2-4; 9 nucleotides align to TRBD2. Germline V lookup: CDR1 DFQATT, CDR2 SNEGSKA (reference sequence). This CDR3 has 17 amino acids. The CDR3 is CSAGDGGRGLAKNIQYF. Here the CDR3 DNA reads TGCAGTGCTGGAGATGGCGGGAGGGGCTTAGCCAAAAACATTCAGTACTTC.

The chain is built from TRBV7-3 and TRBJ2-7; D is possibly TRBD1 (6 bases). Trimming took off 6 bases at V and 0 bases at J, with 15 bases between the two ends. This CDR3 has 15 amino acids. The germline CDR1 and CDR2 sequences are SGHTA and FQGTGA. CDR3: CASSFSGTTSYEQYF. DNA for the CDR3: TGTGCCAGCAGTTTTTCCGGGACAACCTCCTACGAGCAGTACTTC. Combining the CDR3 with reference TRBV7-3 and TRBJ2-7 gives the whole variable domain GAGVSQTPSNKVTEKGKYVELRCDPISGHTALYWYRQSLGQGPEFLIYFQGTGAADDSGLPNDRFFAVRPEGSVSTLKIQRTERGDSAVYLCASSFSGTTSYEQYFGPGTRLTVT.

V gene TRBV3-1 combines with J gene TRBJ2-1, with 9 bases identical to TRBD1. This CDR3 has 15 residues. CDR1 LGHDT and CDR2 YNNKEL come from the germline V gene (reference sequence). With 4 bases clipped from V and 3 bases from J, the junction kept 4 bases outside the gene matches. The CDR3 protein is CASSRTGVFYNEQFF. CDR3 DNA sequence: TGTGCCAGCAGCCGGACAGGGGTGTTCTACAATGAGCAGTTCTTC.

The chain couples TRBV12-3 or TRBV12-4 to TRBJ1-1, with a tentative D call TRBD1 (5 bases). V was shortened by 1 base and J by 4 bases, with 13 bases between the two germline ends. This CDR3 contains 15 residues. The CDR3 DNA reads as TGTGCCAGCAGTTTAGGGGGGGTCCGTGGCACTGAAGCTTTCTTT. Its protein product is CASSLGGVRGTEAFF.

The chain recombines TRBV28 with TRBJ1-2, with TRBD1 identical over 10 bases. The CDR3 length is 13 residues. V was clipped by 10 bases and J by 8 bases; unmatched bases: 10. Germline CDR1 and CDR2: MDHEN and SYDVKM. Written as DNA, the CDR3 is TGTGCCACCAGACAGGGGGCTATGGGGGGCTACACCTTC. Translated, it gives CATRQGAMGGYTF.

The gene calls are TRBV27 and TRBJ1-6, with TRBD1 identical over 9 bases. The CDR3 runs to 16 residues. The germline V gene has CDR1 MNHEY and CDR2 SMNVEV (reference sequence). V gave up 4 bases and J gave up 7 bases; unmatched junction bases: 8. CDR3 residues: CASSSTLQGANSPLHF. CDR3 coding DNA: TGTGCCAGCAGTTCCACCCTACAGGGGGCGAATTCACCCCTCCACTTT.

This chain joins TRBV29-1 and TRBJ2-2; tentatively, D is TRBD1 (6 bases). Trimming stripped 3 bases from V and 2 bases from J, with 7 bases between. Germline V lookup: CDR1 SQVTM, CDR2 ANQGSEA. The CDR3 consists of 13 residues. The CDR3 region is CSVDRGNTGELFF. The CDR3 DNA sequence: TGCAGCGTTGACAGGGGAAACACCGGGGAGCTGTTTTTT.

This rearrangement joins TRBV7-2 to TRBJ2-5; 8 bases are shared with TRBD1. The J call could be wrong; TRBJ2-1 is a better fit for the DNA end. The CDR3 length is 16 residues. Germline values: CDR1 SGHTA, CDR2 FQGNSA. The CDR3 DNA is TGTGCCAGCAGCTTACTCGGACAGGGTGGACAAGAGACCCAGTTCTTC. Translating it yields CASSLLGQGGQETQFF.

Points on this clonotype: A much larger clone lies one base from this, so it may be a read error. V is TRBV7-2 and J is TRBJ2-5, with 15 bases aligning to TRBD2. This CDR3 has 16 residues. V gave up 5 bases and J gave up 11 bases; unmatched junction bases: 12. From germline, CDR1 is SGHTA and CDR2 FQGNSA. CDR3 region: CASSPGLAGGYNEQYF. The CDR3 DNA reads as TGTGCCAGCAGCCCCGGACTAGCGGGGGGGTATAATGAGCAGTACTTC.

This clonotype was seen a handful of times. The chain uses TRBV29-1 and TRBJ1-1; D uncertain. CDR1 SQVTM and CDR2 ANQGSEA come from the germline V gene. Trimming took off 5 bases at V and 12 bases at J, with 13 bases between the two ends. This CDR3 comprises 10 residues. The CDR3 DNA reads as TGCAGCGTTCGGGCTAATGGACCTTTCTTT. Translation: CSVRANGPFF.